This T cell receptor beta chain was identified during a study of blood T cell repertoires in COVID-19. Turning to the study itself: Spain, Italy and the United States supplied samples that represented acute and convalescent COVID-19.

Per the germline V gene, CDR1 is GTSNPN and CDR2 is SVGIG (reference sequence). Trimming stripped 7 bases from V and 4 bases from J, with 16 bases between. CDR3 length equals 13 residues. Assay: immunoSEQ multiplex PCR; the TCRdb copy retains only in-frame clones and omits some. The sample has fewer than 250,000 clones; 65% to 90% are singletons. The chain recombines TRBV30 with TRBJ1-1; D remains ambiguous. This sequence was found in a woman aged 50 to 60 with acute COVID-19. Sequencing was done on a sample of PBMCs or T cells enriched from blood (not recorded which). The CDR3 DNA is TGTGCCTCGTACAAAGGCGAGGGCACTGAAGCTTTCTTT. It yields the protein CASYKGEGTEAFF. The variable domain in full, with the rest retrieved from reference TRBV30 and TRBJ1-1, is SQTIHQWPATLVQPVGSPLSLECTVEGTSNPNLYWYRQAAGRGLQLLFYSVGIGQISSEVPQNLSASRPQDRQFILSSKKLLLSDSGFYLCASYKGEGTEAFFGQGTRLTVV.